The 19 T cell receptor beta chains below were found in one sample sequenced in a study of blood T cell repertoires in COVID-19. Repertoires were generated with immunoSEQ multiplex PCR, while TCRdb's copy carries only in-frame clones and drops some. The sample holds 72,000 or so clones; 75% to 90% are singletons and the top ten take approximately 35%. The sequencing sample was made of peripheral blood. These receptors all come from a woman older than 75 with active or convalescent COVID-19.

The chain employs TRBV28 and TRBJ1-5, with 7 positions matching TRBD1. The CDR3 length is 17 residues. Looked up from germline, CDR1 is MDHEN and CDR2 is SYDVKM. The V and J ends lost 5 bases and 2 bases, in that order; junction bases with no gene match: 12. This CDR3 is CASSGTIARGGNQPQHF. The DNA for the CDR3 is TGTGCCAGCAGTGGGACGATCGCCAGGGGGGGCAATCAGCCCCAGCATTTT.

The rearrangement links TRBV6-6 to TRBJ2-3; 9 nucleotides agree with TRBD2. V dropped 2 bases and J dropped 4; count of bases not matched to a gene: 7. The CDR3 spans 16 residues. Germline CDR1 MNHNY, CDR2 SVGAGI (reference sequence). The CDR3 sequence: CASSYPGRGGSDTQYF. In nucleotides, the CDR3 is TGTGCCAGCAGTTACCCGGGGCGGGGGGGTTCAGATACGCAGTATTTT.

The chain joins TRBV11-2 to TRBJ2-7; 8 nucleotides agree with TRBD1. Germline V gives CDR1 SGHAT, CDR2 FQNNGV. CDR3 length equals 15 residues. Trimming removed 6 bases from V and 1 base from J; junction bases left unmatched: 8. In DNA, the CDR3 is TGTGCCAGCAGGTATAACAGGGGGGTATCCTACGAGCAGTACTTC. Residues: CASRYNRGVSYEQYF.

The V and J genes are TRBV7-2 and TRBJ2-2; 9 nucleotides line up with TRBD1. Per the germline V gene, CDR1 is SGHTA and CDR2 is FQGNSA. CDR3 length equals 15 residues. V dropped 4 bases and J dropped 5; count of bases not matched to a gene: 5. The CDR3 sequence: CASSWDRVRTGELFF. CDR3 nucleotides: TGTGCCAGCAGCTGGGACAGGGTGAGGACCGGGGAGCTGTTTTTT.

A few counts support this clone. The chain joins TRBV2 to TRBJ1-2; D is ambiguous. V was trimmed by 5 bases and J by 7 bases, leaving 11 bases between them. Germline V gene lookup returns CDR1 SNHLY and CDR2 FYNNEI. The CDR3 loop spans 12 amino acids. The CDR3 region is CASSLSLFGYTF. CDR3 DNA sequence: TGTGCCAGCAGTCTGTCTTTGTTTGGCTACACCTTC.

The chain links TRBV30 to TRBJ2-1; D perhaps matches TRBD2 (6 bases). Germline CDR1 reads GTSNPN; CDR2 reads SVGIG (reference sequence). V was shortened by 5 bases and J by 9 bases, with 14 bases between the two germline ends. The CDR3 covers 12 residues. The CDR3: CAWREGGFEQFF. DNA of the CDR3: TGTGCCTGGCGGGAAGGAGGGTTTGAGCAGTTCTTC.

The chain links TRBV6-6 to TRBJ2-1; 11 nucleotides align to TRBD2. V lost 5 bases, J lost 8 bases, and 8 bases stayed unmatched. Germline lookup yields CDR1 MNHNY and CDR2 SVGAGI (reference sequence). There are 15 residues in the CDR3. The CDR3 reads CASSPVAGGSDEQFF. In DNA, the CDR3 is TGTGCCAGCAGTCCCGTAGCGGGGGGGAGCGATGAGCAGTTCTTC.

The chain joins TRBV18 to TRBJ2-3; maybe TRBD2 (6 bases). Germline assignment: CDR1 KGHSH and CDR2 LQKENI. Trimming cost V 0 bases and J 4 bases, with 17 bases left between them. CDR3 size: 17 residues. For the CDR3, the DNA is TGTGCCAGCTCACCACCCCGGGGGAACCCCGGCGCAGATACGCAGTATTTT. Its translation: CASSPPRGNPGADTQYF.

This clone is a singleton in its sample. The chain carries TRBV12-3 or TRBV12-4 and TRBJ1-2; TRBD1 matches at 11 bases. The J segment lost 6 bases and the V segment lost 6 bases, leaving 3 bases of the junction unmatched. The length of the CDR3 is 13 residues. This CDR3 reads CASRLGQGDGYTF. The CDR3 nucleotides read TGTGCCAGCAGATTGGGACAGGGGGATGGCTACACCTTC.

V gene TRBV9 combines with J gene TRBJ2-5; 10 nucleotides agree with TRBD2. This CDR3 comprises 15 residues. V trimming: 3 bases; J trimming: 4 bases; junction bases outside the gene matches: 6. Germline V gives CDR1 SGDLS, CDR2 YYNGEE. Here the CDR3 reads CASSGGLAMSETQYF. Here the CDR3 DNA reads TGTGCCAGCAGCGGGGGACTAGCGATGTCAGAGACCCAGTACTTC.

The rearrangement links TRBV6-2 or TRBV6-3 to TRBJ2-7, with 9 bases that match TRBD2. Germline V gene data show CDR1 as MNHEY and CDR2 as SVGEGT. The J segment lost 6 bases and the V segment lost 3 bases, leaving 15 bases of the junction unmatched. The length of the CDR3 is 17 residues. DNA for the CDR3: TGTGCCAGCAGTTATAACAGCGGGGGGATAAACCCTTCCGAGCAGTACTTC. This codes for CASSYNSGGINPSEQYF.

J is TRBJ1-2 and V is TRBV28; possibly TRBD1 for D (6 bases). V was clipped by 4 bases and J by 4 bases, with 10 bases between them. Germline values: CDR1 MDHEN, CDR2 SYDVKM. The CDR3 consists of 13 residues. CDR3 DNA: TGTGCCAGCAGTTCGGGACAATCCTATGGCTACACCTTC. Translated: CASSSGQSYGYTF.

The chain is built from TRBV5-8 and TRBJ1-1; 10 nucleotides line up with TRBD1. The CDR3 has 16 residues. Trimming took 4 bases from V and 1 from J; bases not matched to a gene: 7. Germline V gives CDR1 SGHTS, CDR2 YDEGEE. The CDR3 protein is CASSLPTGGSNTEAFF. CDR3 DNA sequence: TGTGCCAGCAGCCTACCGACAGGGGGCTCGAACACTGAAGCTTTCTTT. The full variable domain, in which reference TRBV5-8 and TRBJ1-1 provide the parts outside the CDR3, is EAGVTQSPTHLIKTRGQQATLRCSPISGHTSVYWYQQALGLGLQFLLWYDEGEERNRGNFPPRFSGRQFPNYSSELNVNALELEDSALYLCASSLPTGGSNTEAFFGQGTRLTVV.

Here the CDR3 reads CASSLMSRETQYF. CDR3 DNA: TGTGCCAGCAGCTTAATGTCCCGAGAGACCCAGTACTTC. This rearrangement joins TRBV7-9 to TRBJ2-5; D uncertain. The ends were cut back, 2 bases at V and 4 bases at J, with 8 bases in the middle. Germline assignment: CDR1 SEHNR and CDR2 FQNEAQ (reference sequence). The CDR3 contains 13 residues. Using reference TRBV7-9 and TRBJ2-5 for the parts outside the CDR3, the full variable domain is DTGVSQNPRHKITKRGQNVTFRCDPISEHNRLYWYRQTLGQGPEFLTYFQNEAQLEKSRLLSDRFSAERPKGSFSTLEIQRTEQGDSAMYLCASSLMSRETQYFGPGTRLLVL.

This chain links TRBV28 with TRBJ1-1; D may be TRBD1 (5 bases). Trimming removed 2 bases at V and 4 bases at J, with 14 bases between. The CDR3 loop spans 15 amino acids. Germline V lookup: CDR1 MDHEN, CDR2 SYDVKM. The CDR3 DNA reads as TGTGCCAGCAGTTTAAGTAAGGGAAGGGGCACTGAAGCTTTCTTT. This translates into CASSLSKGRGTEAFF.

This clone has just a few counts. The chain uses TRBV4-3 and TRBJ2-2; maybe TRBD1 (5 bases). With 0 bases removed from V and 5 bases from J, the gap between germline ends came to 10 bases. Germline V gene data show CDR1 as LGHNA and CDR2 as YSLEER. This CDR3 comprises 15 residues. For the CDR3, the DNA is TGCGCCAGCAGCCAAGAAGGCAGGGTGACCGGGGAGCTGTTTTTT. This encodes CASSQEGRVTGELFF.

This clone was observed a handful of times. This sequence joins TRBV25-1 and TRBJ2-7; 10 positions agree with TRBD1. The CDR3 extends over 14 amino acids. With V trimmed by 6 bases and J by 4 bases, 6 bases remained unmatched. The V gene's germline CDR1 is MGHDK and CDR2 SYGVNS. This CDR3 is CASSLGTGVYEQYF. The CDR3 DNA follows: TGTGCCAGCAGCCTCGGGACAGGGGTTTACGAGCAGTACTTC.

CDR3 sequence reads: CASGTGGPDTQYF. Written as DNA, the CDR3 is TGTGCCAGCGGGACAGGGGGTCCAGATACGCAGTATTTT. The rearrangement links TRBV19 to TRBJ2-3, with 11 bases that match TRBD1. CDR1 and CDR2 from the germline V gene are LNHDA and SQIVND (reference sequence). V shed 9 bases and J 4 bases; nucleotides not matched to a gene: 3. The CDR3 spans 13 residues. The complete variable domain, with remaining parts taken from reference TRBV19 and TRBJ2-3, reads DGGITQSPKYLFRKEGQNVTLSCEQNLNHDAMYWYRQDPGQGLRLIYYSQIVNDFQKGDIAEGYSVSREKKESFPLTVTSAQKNPTAFYLCASGTGGPDTQYFGPGTRLTVL.

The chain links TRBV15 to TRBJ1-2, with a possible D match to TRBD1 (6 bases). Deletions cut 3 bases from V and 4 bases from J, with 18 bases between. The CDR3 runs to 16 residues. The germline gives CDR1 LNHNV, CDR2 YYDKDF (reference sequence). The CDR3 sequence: CATSSGGGGTPYGYTF. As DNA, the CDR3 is TGTGCCACCAGCAGTGGGGGCGGGGGGACTCCCTATGGCTACACCTTC. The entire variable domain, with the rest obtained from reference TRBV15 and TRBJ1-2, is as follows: DAMVIQNPRYQVTQFGKPVTLSCSQTLNHNVMYWYQQKSSQAPKLLFHYYDKDFNNEADTPDNFQSRRPNTSFCFLDIRSPGLGDTAMYLCATSSGGGGTPYGYTFGSGTRLTVV.